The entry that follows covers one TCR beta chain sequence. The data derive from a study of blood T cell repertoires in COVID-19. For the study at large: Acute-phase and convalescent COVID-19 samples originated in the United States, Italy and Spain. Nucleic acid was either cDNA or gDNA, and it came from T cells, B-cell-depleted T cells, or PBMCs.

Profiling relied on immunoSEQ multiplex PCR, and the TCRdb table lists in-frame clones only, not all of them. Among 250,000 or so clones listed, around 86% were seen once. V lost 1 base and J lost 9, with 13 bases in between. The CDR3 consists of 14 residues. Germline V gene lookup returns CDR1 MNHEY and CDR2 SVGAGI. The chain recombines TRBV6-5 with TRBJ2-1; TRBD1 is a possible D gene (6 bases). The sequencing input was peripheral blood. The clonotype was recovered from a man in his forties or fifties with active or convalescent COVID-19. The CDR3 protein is CASSYFQQGTEQFF. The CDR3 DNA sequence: TGTGCCAGCAGTTACTTTCAACAGGGTACTGAGCAGTTCTTC.